Listed below are T cell receptor beta chains from one sample, sequenced in a study of cytomegalovirus exposure and HLA in healthy donors. Using immunoSEQ multiplex PCR, the repertoire was profiled, and TCRdb retains in-frame clones only, with some absent. Of around 140,000 clones in the sample, around four fifths were seen once. The sequenced sample consisted of PBMCs. The receptors were sampled from a male donor in good health and CMV-seronegative. Both conserved end residues are part of each CDR3. D genes are given only for firm matches. Not every row has a clone size; where given, it reads once, few, many or a size class.

D gene | clone size | J gene | V gene | CDR3 DNA | CDR3 protein
. | few | TRBJ2-7 | TRBV30 | TGTGCCTGGAGTGCTCCCTCGGCGGGGGCCCTCGAGCAGTACTTC | CAWSAPSAGALEQYF
TRBD2 | . | TRBJ2-3 | TRBV5-1 | TGCGCCAGCACTAGTGCGGGGGGCCAGGCAGATACGCAGTATTTT | CASTSAGGQADTQYF
TRBD1 | . | TRBJ2-3 | TRBV9 | TGTGCCAGCAGCGTATCAGGGGGAGCAGATACGCAGTATTTT | CASSVSGGADTQYF
. | . | TRBJ1-1 | TRBV18 | TGTGCCAGCTCACCCCGGGGAGCGACGAACACTGAAGCTTTCTTT | CASSPRGATNTEAFF
TRBD1 | . | TRBJ1-2 | TRBV18 | TGTGCCAGCTTAGCCACAGGGGGCCGTCACTATGGCTACACCTTC | CASLATGGRHYGYTF
. | . | TRBJ2-7 | TRBV6-6 | TGTGCCAGCAGAGGGGAGGCCTACGAGCAGTACTTC | CASRGEAYEQYF
TRBD1 | . | TRBJ1-5 | TRBV30 | TGTGCCTGGAGCCTGTACGGACAGGGAAGTCAGCCCCAGCATTTT | CAWSLYGQGSQPQHF
TRBD1 | . | TRBJ2-7 | TRBV29-1 | TGCAGCGTTGTGGACAGGGGTGACTACGAGCAGTACTTC | CSVVDRGDYEQYF
. | . | TRBJ2-2 | TRBV7-7 | TGTGCTAGCAGCCCCCGGGGTGGGGGGGAGCTGTTTTTT | CASSPRGGGELFF
. | . | TRBJ1-2 | TRBV5-1 | TGCGCCAGCAGCTTGGGCGGGGCCTATGGCTACACCTTC | CASSLGGAYGYTF
. | . | TRBJ1-4 | TRBV11-2 | TGTGCCAGCAGCCCCCGAGGCGAAAAACTGTTTTTT | CASSPRGEKLFF
TRBD2 | . | TRBJ2-1 | TRBV27 | TGTGCCAGCAGTCTCGACCGGACTAGCGGGGGTTGGGAGTTCTTC | CASSLDRTSGGWEFF
. | . | TRBJ1-4 | TRBV11-2 | TGTGCCAGCAGCTTAGTCCCGCGGAGGGAACGAAATGAAAAACTGTTTTTT | CASSLVPRRERNEKLFF
. | . | TRBJ2-7 | TRBV19 | TGTGCCAGTAGTATAGATCCTTCCAGCGACGAGCAGTACTTC | CASSIDPSSDEQYF
. | few | TRBJ2-7 | TRBV27 | TGTGCCAGCAGTTTGGAAGCGGGCCTCTACGAGCAGTACTTC | CASSLEAGLYEQYF
. | . | TRBJ2-5 | TRBV4-1 | TGCGCCAGCAGCCAAGAGGGGGCCGGGAACCAAGAGACCCAGTACTTC | CASSQEGAGNQETQYF
TRBD1 | . | TRBJ2-7 | TRBV6-6 | TGTGCCAGCACCACCGGGACAGGGGGTTCCCACGAGCAGTACTTC | CASTTGTGGSHEQYF